This entry concerns a single T cell receptor beta chain. This entry is derived from a study of cytomegalovirus exposure and HLA in healthy donors. Vbeta (60) and Jbeta (13) primers were used in the PCR. Clones were sequenced by immunoSEQ multiplex PCR, and TCRdb holds only the in-frame ones, with some missing. The sample shows about 140,000 clones, more than 70% of them seen only once. Germline V gene lookup returns CDR1 SNHLY and CDR2 FYNNEI. V lost 0 bases and J 8 bases, leaving 14 bases between the germline ends. CDR3 size: 16 residues. V and J are TRBV2 and TRBJ1-6; D uncertain. The clonotype originates from a woman aged 45 to 65 in good health and CMV-seronegative. The sequencing input was PBMCs. CDR3 DNA sequence: TGTGCCAGCAGTGAAGCAGGGAGCTTCATGTATTCACCCCTCCACTTT. Amino acids: CASSEAGSFMYSPLHF.